The subject of this entry is one T cell receptor beta chain. The specificity of this receptor is unknown. No base-level quality is on record; no much larger clone is a single base apart. The germline V gene specifies SGHVS as CDR1 and FQNEAQ as CDR2. The junction carries 13 bases between V and J, which are trimmed by 4 bases and 0 bases respectively. Taken from cysteine to phenylalanine, the CDR3 has 16 residues. The retained sequence is limited to the CDR3, 48 bases, with the frame set at the first base. This sample was included in a study of T cell responses to AZD1222 COVID-19 vaccine (dated by TCRdb to the early 2020s). For the study in its entirety: AZD1222 recipients given second doses at about 4 weeks or at about 12 weeks were pooled, since spike-specific TCR depth and breadth were not found to differ between the two schedules. TCR sequencing covered fewer than 250 trial participants: about 210 given two doses of AZD1222 and 26 given two doses of MenACWY control vaccine. Enrollment into the trials was organized by age into subgroups of 18-55, 56-69 and 70-plus years, and those subgroups contained about 160, 30 and 59 TCR-sequenced participants, respectively. Results the study describes overall, beyond this receptor: Most participants were white British and females outnumbered males, and the authors suggested that clonal diversity may have been underestimated. Because no day 14 peak-response samples were available, the repertoires could be characterized only after the peak T cell response. A significant rise in spike-specific TCR breadth and depth was observed after two AZD1222 doses relative to day 0 and relative to MenACWY recipients. Only five to seven AZD1222 recipients were SARS-CoV-2 seropositive at baseline, limiting conclusions about previously exposed vaccinees. Epitopes outside the regions mutated in the B.1.351 and B.1.1.7 variants were reportedly recognized by nearly half of the unique spike-specific TCRs. In the small 56-69-year group, the increase in depth fell short of significance, most likely because of low power. The whole spike protein was spanned by vaccine-associated CD4 TCRs, and dominant responses were seen in regions 160-218 and 743-854.

The CDR3 regions of human TCRbeta chains were subjected to immunosequencing. From the authors' description of their analysis: Repertoire TCRs were checked for matches against a reference library of SARS-CoV-2-specific TCRs that had been generated using the MIRA antigen-specificity platform. Breadth was defined as the fraction of unique TCRs that were SARS-CoV-2-associated, and depth was defined as the fraction of total T cells that were SARS-CoV-2-associated. Using the MIRA data, every spike-specific TCR was mapped to the spike region that the TCR reacted to and assigned to either a CD4 or a CD8 class. Log10-transformed breadth and depth values were compared by one-way ANOVA with Sidak's multiple comparisons tests. Imported from immuneACCESS, the table was reduced by TCRdb to in-frame sequences with V and J called. These copies leave out some clones; in studies compared against another copy, an unresolved V gene accounts for under half, and the cause of the remainder is not known. The DNA was the basis for D and trimming; V, J and clone size are from that table. The sample records 55,000 to 90,000 clones, less than 90% of which are singletons. 9.8% of the sample is held by the ten biggest clonotypes.

What the time point label conveys for this sample: baseline before first vaccination. Vaccinee samples were obtained from the UK trials COV001 and COV002, which included a single-blind randomized controlled phase 2/3 trial of AZD1222 (ChAdOx1 nCoV-19) in healthy adults. For TCRbeta chain sequencing, PBMC samples were collected from trial participants at day 0 and at day 28 after the second dose. This sequence originates from an adult in good health. The sample consisted of peripheral blood, taken on day 0 of AZD1222 vaccination. The sequence joins TRBV7-8 to TRBJ2-1, and perhaps TRBD2 as D gene, on 6 matching bases. The bases are TGTGCCAGCAGCTCCAATGGGGGGAGCTCCTACAATGAGCAGTTCTTC. Its translation is CASSSNGGSSYNEQFF.